The text below deals with one T cell receptor beta chain. There is no known antigen for this receptor. Base qualities are not recorded, but no much larger clone differs from it by a single base. Libraries were constructed by PCR. The instrument given in TCRdb is Illumina HiSeq 2500. To reduce PCR and sequencing biases, unique molecular identifiers were incorporated into the TCR beta cDNA libraries. Roughly 500,000 cDNA molecules were obtained per 1 to 10 million input T cells, so each molecule approximated one T cell. The patient libraries were prepared and sequenced with the same protocol used for the earlier healthy control dataset. Samples belonging to the same batch were prepared together, multiplexed and sequenced on a shared HiSeq lane. On the study's bioinformatics: Raw barcoded reads were processed with MIGEC, discarding single-read molecular identifier groups before consensus assembly and CDR3 extraction. VDJtools was used for post-analysis of the clonotype tables, with diversity normalized by down-sampling every dataset to the smallest sample size. Repertoire overlap clustering matched CDR3 amino acid but not nucleotide sequences to correct batch-related cross-sample contamination. The public reads were reprocessed in TCRdb via fastp at Q25 and MiXCR, keeping in-frame beta chains. CDR3 protein sequences are deduplicated, and each keeps its most common genes and DNA. TCRdb, rather than the study authors, made the V and J calls. The sample table shows some 500,000 distinct CDR3 sequences, and less than 45% are seen once. 12% of the sample rests with the top ten.

Cut back by 1 base and 4 bases, the V and J ends lie 17 bases apart. CDR1 and CDR2 were assigned from the germline V gene as MDHEN and SYDVKM. From the cysteine up to the phenylalanine, the CDR3 has a length of 16 residues. The entry retains the CDR3 DNA only, 48 bases that are in frame from base 1. This sample was included in a study of post-analysis software for immune sequencing data (dated by TCRdb to between 2014 and 2017). In terms of the full investigation: Disease courses on record covered relapsing-remitting, secondary progressive and progressive-relapsing multiple sclerosis, though some patients had no subtype annotation. A subset of samples was prepared in parallel using single-end sample barcoding, then pooled and co-amplified after Illumina adapter ligation. Patient repertoires were compared against roughly 10 previously published healthy control repertoires from donors aged roughly 6 to 26 years. The research as a whole found: Several TRBV segments, including TRBV5-6, TRBV5-1 and TRBV20-1, were significantly more frequent in patients than controls. Direct clustering with F measure showed strong co-clustering of samples prepared in the same batch, prompting a batch-effect correction. Multiple sclerosis patients had significantly lower normalized Chao1 diversity than controls, a result that suggests substantial peripheral T-cell clonal expansion. The multiple sclerosis patient group was slightly younger than the control group.

TCR beta repertoires were profiled from peripheral blood of roughly 13 young patients with multiple sclerosis to demonstrate the VDJtools post-analysis software. The multiple sclerosis patients were children and adolescents between roughly 6 and 17 years of age. The sequence was obtained from a girl aged 10 to 17 with multiple sclerosis. Here the chain combines TRBV28 and TRBJ2-7; confidence is insufficient to name the D gene. Material: blood. The CDR3 reads as follows: CASSLYGGQETYEQYF. In nucleotides, the sequence is TGTGCCAGCAGTTTATATGGTGGCCAGGAGACGTACGAGCAGTACTTC.